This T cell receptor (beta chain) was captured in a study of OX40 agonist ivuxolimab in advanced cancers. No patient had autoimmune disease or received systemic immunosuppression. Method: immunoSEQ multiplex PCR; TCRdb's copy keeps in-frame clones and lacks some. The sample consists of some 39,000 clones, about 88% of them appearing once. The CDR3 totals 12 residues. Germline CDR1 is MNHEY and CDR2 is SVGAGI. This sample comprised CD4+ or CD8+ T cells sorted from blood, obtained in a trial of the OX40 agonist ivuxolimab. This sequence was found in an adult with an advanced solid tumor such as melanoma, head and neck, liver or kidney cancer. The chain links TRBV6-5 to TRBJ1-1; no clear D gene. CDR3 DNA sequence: TGTGAGGCTGCCCGGGTGAACACTGAAGCTTTCTTT. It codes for CEAARVNTEAFF.